The 3 T cell receptor beta chains in this list originate from one sample, sequenced in a study of blood T cell repertoires in COVID-19. Assay used: immunoSEQ multiplex PCR; TCRdb lists only in-frame clones, some missing. This sample yields about 180,000 clones, of which 82% are seen a single time; over 7.5% belongs to the top ten. Material for sequencing was peripheral blood. The receptors shown here come from a woman in her 70s with acute or convalescent COVID-19.

The chain has TRBV15 and TRBJ1-5; D remains ambiguous. The CDR3 is 17 residues long. CDR1 and CDR2 from the germline V gene are LNHNV and YYDKDF (reference sequence). V was trimmed by 1 base and J by 0 bases, leaving 13 bases between them. The CDR3 DNA follows: TGTGCCACCAGCAGAGGAGCTCACAGTTATAGCAATCAGCCCCAGCATTTT. Translated: CATSRGAHSYSNQPQHF. Full variable domain (outside the CDR3, taken from reference TRBV15 and TRBJ1-5): DAMVIQNPRYQVTQFGKPVTLSCSQTLNHNVMYWYQQKSSQAPKLLFHYYDKDFNNEADTPDNFQSRRPNTSFCFLDIRSPGLGDTAMYLCATSRGAHSYSNQPQHFGDGTRLSIL.

This clone came up a few times. The chain uses TRBV27 and TRBJ2-1; D may be TRBD2 (7 bases). V gave up 5 bases and J gave up 7 bases, with 33 bases separating them. Per germline, CDR1 MNHEY and CDR2 SMNVEV (reference sequence). The CDR3 totals 20 residues. For the CDR3, the DNA is TGTGCCAGCAGTGCACTAAGCCCCGTGGGGGCGGGAGACCCTCGGAATGAGCAGTTCTTC. Protein product: CASSALSPVGAGDPRNEQFF.

The genes are TRBV20-1 and TRBJ2-3, with TRBD2 matching 8 bases. V lost 3 bases to trimming and J lost 4 bases; unmatched junction nucleotides: 15. The CDR3 covers 17 residues. Germline CDR1 reads DFQATT; CDR2 reads SNEGSKA (reference sequence). The CDR3, as DNA: TGCAGTGCTAGTCTCCAGGGAGCGGGAGTGTTCGCAGATACGCAGTATTTT. Translated: CSASLQGAGVFADTQYF.